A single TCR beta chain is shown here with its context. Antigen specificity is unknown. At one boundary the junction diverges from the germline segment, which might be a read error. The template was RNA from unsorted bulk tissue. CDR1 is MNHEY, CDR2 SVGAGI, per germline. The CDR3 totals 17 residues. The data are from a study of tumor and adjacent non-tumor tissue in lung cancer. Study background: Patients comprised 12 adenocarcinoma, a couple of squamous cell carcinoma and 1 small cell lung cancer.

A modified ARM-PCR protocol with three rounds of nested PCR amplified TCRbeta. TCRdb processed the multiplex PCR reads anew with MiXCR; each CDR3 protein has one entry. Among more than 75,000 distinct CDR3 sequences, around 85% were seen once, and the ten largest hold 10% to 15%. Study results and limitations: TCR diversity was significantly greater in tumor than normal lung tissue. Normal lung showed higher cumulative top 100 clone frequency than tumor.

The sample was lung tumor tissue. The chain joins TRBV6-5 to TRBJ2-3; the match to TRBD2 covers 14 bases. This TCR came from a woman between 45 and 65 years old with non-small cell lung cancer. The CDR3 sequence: CASIKRLAGGLTDTQYF. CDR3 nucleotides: TGTGCCAGCATTAAAAGACTAGCGGGAGGGCTAACAGATACACAGTATTTT.